Below, one T cell receptor (beta chain) is given with its context. This clonotype was observed a few times. What this receptor recognizes is not known. No clone much larger than this one lies a single base away; base qualities are absent. Reads for this sample came from an Illumina HiSeq 2500. TCR beta libraries were prepared by quantitative 5'-RACE with molecular barcodes. In the original analysis: Disease-linked TCR variants were identified with a new computational method built on a probabilistic model of VDJ rearrangement. The public sequencing data were trimmed at Q25 with fastp and processed into clonotypes with MiXCR by TCRdb, which kept only in-frame beta chains. For every CDR3 protein sequence, its rows merge into one entry that carries the most common genes and DNA. The V and J calls were determined by TCRdb, not by the authors. Across this sample there are around 770,000 distinct CDR3 sequences, with 12% seen only once. The ten largest make up less than 0.65% of the sample.

The data were taken from a study of CD8 T cells in ankylosing spondylitis (dated 2017 in TCRdb). In terms of the full investigation: To find TCR variants linked to disease, the study profiled T cell receptor beta repertoires in ankylosing spondylitis patients and healthy donors. The full study cohort was made up of under 30 ankylosing spondylitis patients and more than 90 healthy donors. Peripheral blood was sampled, and synovial fluid was also collected from ankylosing spondylitis patients. General study outcomes and caveats: In peripheral blood, the disease-linked clones were found at relatively low frequencies and had a CD8+ phenotype. Blood from ankylosing spondylitis patients appeared to be characterized by a TCR beta motif made up of seven or eight highly homologous amino acid variants. The disease-linked clones were reported to be significantly enriched in matched synovial fluid samples from ankylosing spondylitis patients. Some TCR beta motif variants had previously been reported in synovial fluid and blood of reactive arthritis patients, which suggested common disease-initiation mechanisms.

There are 15 amino acids in the CDR3, from cysteine to phenylalanine inclusive. The sequence is cut down to CDR3 DNA, 45 bases in frame from base 1. V and J are trimmed by 6 bases and 4 bases, and the gene matches miss 10 bases of the junction. CDR1 and CDR2 (DFQATT, SNEGSKA) derive from the germline V gene (reference sequence). The receptor's source is a male donor with ankylosing spondylitis. Material: blood, either unsorted or a sorted T cell fraction (not recorded which). Here the chain combines TRBV20-1 and TRBJ2-3; TRBD2 lines up with 10 middle nucleotides. CDR3 reads: CSASLAGAGADTQYF. The bases read TGCAGTGCGAGCCTAGCGGGGGCCGGGGCAGATACGCAGTATTTT.